Sequencing of this TCR beta chain was carried out in a study of PD-1 blockade in classical Hodgkin lymphoma. This CDR3 spans 14 amino acids. Germline assignment: CDR1 MNHEY and CDR2 SMNVEV (reference sequence). Unmatched junction bases numbered 10, after V lost 5 bases and J lost 8 bases. TCRdb's copy holds only in-frame clones and misses some; the assay was immunoSEQ multiplex PCR. The sample includes approximately 35,000 clones, 80% to 90% seen only once; the top ten take around 0.21%. As to time point: newly diagnosed, previously untreated cHL patient sample. Researchers report purifying CD4+ T cells from thawed PBMCs by magnetic negative selection. Comparison PBMCs came from previously untreated, newly diagnosed classical Hodgkin lymphoma patients. In the case of this clone: The antigen is unknown.

General study points: As was reported, newly diagnosed patients showed lower baseline TCR diversity than healthy donors did. Although disease activity or prior therapy may be involved, causes of the repertoire differences remain undefined.

This clonotype was obtained from a human donor with classical Hodgkin lymphoma. The sample comprised CD4+ T cells from blood. This rearrangement joins TRBV27 to TRBJ2-3; 7 nucleotides match TRBD2. In DNA form, the CDR3 reads TGTGCCAGCAGTCCAGCGGGGCTACCTGGTACGCAGTATTTT. As protein: CASSPAGLPGTQYF.